Listed below are T cell receptor beta chains from one sample, sequenced in a study of regulatory T cells in long-lasting Graves disease. A single record per CDR3 protein comes from TCRdb applying MiXCR to the multiplex PCR reads. Of over 500,000 distinct CDR3 sequences listed, 15% to 20% are singletons. These records were also assigned to another study, of T cells in Graves' hyperthyroidism and ophthalmopathy.

The source material was peripheral blood mononuclear cells (PBMCs), sampled at new diagnosis, from a patient treated with antithyroid drugs. The receptors stem from a man younger than 35 with Graves disease. CDR3s include the opening cysteine and the closing phenylalanine or tryptophan. D genes are given only for firm matches. Size tells how often a clone was seen (once, few, many) or the class of an expanded clone, and some rows leave it out.

d_call,j_call,v_call,clone_size,cdr3_aa,cdr3_nt
TRBD1,TRBJ1-5,TRBV20-1,many,CSAQRQGLPGPQHF,TGCAGTGCCCAAAGACAGGGACTTCCAGGGCCCCAGCATTTT
NA,TRBJ2-1,TRBV6-2/TRBV6-3,few,CASSYSHRDNEQFF,TGTGCCAGCAGTTACTCGCACAGAGACAATGAGCAGTTCTTC
NA,TRBJ2-7,TRBV5-1,many,CASRDLTGDSYYEQYF,TGCGCCAGCAGGGATCTAACAGGGGACTCTTACTACGAGCAGTACTTC
NA,TRBJ2-2,TRBV29-1,NA,CSACRWSTGELFF,TGCAGCGCTTGTAGGTGGAGCACCGGGGAGCTGTTTTTT
NA,TRBJ2-2,TRBV11-3,NA,CASSLGLESTYGELFF,TGTGCCAGCAGCTTAGGGCTAGAGTCTACATACGGGGAACTGTTTTTT
NA,TRBJ2-7,TRBV2,many,CASRGIGGSGEQYF,TGTGCCAGCAGGGGCATCGGTGGATCGGGCGAGCAGTACTTC
NA,TRBJ2-2,TRBV28,NA,CASSGVGGDDTGELFF,TGTGCCAGCAGTGGGGTAGGGGGGGACGACACCGGGGAGCTGTTTTTT
TRBD2,TRBJ2-7,TRBV28,few,CAGSSLASGSYEQYF,TGCGCCGGCAGTTCATTGGCTAGCGGATCCTACGAGCAGTACTTC
NA,TRBJ2-1,TRBV7-9,NA,CASSLKSGARPYEQFF,TGTGCCAGCAGCTTAAAAAGTGGGGCTCGGCCCTACGAGCAGTTCTTC
TRBD1,TRBJ1-6,TRBV7-3,NA,CASSLDRASTPLHF,TGTGCCAGCAGTCTTGACAGGGCATCTACACCCCTCCACTTT
NA,TRBJ1-5,TRBV20-1,NA,CSVVISGVSNQPQHF,TGCAGCGTTGTGATCAGTGGGGTTAGCAATCAGCCCCAGCATTTT
TRBD2,TRBJ2-3,TRBV9,many,CASSVTKERLAGDTQYF,TGTGCCAGCAGCGTCACCAAAGAACGACTAGCGGGAGATACGCAGTATTTT
NA,TRBJ1-1,TRBV30,many,CAWDGKNTEAFF,TGTGCCTGGGACGGAAAGAACACTGAAGCTTTCTTT
NA,TRBJ2-4,TRBV9,few,CASSVDGRLAAKNIQYF,TGTGCCAGCAGCGTAGATGGGCGGTTAGCGGCCAAAAACATTCAGTACTTC
NA,TRBJ2-5,TRBV7-9,many,CASSLAPSETQYF,TGTGCCAGCAGCTTAGCGCCTTCAGAGACCCAGTACTTC
TRBD2,TRBJ2-1,TRBV3-1,NA,CASSLSGSRYNEQFF,TGTGCCAGCAGCCTTAGCGGGAGCCGCTACAATGAGCAGTTCTTC
NA,TRBJ1-5,TRBV27,many,CATGPQHF,TGTGCCACAGGGCCCCAGCATTTT
TRBD2,TRBJ2-4,TRBV7-9,NA,CASRGGKNIQYF,TGTGCCTCCCGGGGGGGCAAAAACATTCAGTACTTC